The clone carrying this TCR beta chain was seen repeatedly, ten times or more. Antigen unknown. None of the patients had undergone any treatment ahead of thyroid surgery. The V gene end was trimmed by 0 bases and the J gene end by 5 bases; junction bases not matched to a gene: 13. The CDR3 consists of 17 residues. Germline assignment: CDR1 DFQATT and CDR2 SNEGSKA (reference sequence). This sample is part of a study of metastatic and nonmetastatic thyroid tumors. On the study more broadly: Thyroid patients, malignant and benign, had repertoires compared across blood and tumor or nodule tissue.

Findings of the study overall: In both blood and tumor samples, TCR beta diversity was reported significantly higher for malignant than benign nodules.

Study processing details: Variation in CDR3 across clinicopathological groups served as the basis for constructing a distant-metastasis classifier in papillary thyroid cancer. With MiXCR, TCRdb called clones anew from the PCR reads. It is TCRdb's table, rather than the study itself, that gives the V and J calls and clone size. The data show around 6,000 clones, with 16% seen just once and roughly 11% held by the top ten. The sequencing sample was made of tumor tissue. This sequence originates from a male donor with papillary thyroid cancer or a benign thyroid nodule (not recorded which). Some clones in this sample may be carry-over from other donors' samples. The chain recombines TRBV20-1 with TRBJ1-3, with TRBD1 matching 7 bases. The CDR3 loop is CSARDGGPRQGRNTIYF. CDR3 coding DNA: TGCAGTGCTAGAGATGGGGGCCCGAGACAGGGTCGAAACACCATATATTTT.